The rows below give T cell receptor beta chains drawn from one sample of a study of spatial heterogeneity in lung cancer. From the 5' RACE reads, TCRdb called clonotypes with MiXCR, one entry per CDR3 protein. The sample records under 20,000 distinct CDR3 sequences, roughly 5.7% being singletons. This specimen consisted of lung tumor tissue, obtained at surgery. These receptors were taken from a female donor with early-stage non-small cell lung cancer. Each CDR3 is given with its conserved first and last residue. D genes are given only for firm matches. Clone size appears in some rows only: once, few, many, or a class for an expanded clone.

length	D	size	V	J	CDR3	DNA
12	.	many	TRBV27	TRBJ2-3	CASSPVGGDEYF	TGTGCCAGCAGTCCCGTTGGGGGTGACGAGTATTTT
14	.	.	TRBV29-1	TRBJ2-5	CSVSVRMTKETQYF	TGCAGCGTTTCCGTCAGGATGACTAAAGAGACCCAGTACTTC
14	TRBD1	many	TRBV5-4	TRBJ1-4	CASSIDRGNEKLFF	TGTGCCAGCAGCATCGACAGGGGGAATGAAAAACTGTTTTTT
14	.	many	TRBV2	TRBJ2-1	CASRRGGAYNEQFF	TGTGCCAGCCGCCGCGGCGGAGCCTACAATGAGCAGTTCTTC
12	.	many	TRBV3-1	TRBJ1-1	CASSIMGTEAFF	TGTGCCAGCAGCATCATGGGGACTGAAGCTTTCTTT
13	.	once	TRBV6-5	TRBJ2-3	CASSYSGTDTQYF	TGTGCCAGCAGTTACTCGGGTACAGATACGCAGTATTTT
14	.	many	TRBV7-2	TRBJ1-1	CASSLATGNTEAFF	TGTGCCAGCAGCTTAGCGACAGGGAACACTGAAGCTTTCTTT
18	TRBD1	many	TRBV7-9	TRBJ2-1	CASSFGRTRTGPYNEQFF	TGTGCCAGCAGCTTTGGGAGGACAAGGACAGGGCCCTACAATGAGCAGTTCTTC
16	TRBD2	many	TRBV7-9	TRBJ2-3	CASSPGLAGYTDTQYF	TGTGCCAGCAGCCCAGGACTAGCGGGATACACAGATACGCAGTATTTT
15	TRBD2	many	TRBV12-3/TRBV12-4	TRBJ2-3	CASSPRPAGSDTQYF	TGTGCCAGCAGCCCGCGTCCAGCGGGGTCAGATACGCAGTATTTT
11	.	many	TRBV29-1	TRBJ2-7	CSGGSAGEQYF	TGCAGCGGGGGGTCAGCAGGAGAGCAGTACTTC
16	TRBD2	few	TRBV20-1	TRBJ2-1	CSAAAASGTVYNEQFF	TGCAGTGCGGCCGCCGCAAGCGGGACCGTCTACAATGAGCAGTTCTTC
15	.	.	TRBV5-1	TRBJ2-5	CASSAPGTRAETQYF	TGCGCCAGCAGCGCCCCCGGGACTCGTGCGGAGACCCAGTACTTC
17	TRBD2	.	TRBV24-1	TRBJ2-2	CATSETSGQFNTGELFF	TGTGCCACCAGTGAGACTAGCGGACAATTTAACACCGGGGAGCTGTTTTTT
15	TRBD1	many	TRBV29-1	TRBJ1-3	CSVVDRGRWWNTIYF	TGCAGCGTCGTTGACAGGGGACGCTGGTGGAACACCATATATTTT